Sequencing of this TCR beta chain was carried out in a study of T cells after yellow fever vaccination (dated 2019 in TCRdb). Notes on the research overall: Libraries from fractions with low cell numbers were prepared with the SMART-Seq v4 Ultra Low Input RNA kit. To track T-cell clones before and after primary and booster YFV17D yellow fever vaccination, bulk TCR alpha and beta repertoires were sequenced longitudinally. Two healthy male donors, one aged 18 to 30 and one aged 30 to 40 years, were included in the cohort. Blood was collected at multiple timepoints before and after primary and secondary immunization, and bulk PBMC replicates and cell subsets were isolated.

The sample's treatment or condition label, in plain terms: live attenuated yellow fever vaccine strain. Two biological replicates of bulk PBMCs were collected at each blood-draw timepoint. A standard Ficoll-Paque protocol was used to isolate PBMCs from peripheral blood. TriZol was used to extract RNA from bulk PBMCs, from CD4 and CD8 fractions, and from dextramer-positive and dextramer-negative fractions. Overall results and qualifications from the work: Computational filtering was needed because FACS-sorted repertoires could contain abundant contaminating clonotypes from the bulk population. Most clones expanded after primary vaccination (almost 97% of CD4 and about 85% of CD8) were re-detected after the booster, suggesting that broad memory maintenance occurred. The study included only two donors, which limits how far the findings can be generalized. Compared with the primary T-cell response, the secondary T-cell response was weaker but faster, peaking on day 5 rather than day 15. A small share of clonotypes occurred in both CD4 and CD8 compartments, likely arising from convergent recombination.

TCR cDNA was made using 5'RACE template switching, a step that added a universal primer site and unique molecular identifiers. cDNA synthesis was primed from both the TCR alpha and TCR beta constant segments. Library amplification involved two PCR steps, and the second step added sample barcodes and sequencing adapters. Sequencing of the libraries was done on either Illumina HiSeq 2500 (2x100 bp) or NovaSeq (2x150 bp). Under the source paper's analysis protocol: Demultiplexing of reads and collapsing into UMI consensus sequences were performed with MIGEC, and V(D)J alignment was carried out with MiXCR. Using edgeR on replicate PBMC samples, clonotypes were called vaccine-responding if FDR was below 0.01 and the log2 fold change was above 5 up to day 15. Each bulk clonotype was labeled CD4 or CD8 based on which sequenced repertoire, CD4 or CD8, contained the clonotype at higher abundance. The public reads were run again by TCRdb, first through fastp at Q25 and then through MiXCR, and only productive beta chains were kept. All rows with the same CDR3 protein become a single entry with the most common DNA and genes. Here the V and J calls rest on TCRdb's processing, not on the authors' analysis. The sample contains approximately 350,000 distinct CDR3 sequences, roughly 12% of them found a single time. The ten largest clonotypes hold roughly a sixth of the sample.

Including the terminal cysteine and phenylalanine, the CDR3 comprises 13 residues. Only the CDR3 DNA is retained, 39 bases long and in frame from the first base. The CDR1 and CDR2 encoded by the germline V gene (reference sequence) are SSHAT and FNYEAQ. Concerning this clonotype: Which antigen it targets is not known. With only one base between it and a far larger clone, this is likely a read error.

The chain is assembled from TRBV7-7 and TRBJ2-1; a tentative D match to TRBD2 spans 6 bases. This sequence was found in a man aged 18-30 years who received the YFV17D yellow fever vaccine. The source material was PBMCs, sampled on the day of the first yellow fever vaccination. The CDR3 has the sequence CASSLGGYNEQSF. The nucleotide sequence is TGTGCTAGCAGCTTAGGAGGGTACAATGAGCAGTCCTTC.